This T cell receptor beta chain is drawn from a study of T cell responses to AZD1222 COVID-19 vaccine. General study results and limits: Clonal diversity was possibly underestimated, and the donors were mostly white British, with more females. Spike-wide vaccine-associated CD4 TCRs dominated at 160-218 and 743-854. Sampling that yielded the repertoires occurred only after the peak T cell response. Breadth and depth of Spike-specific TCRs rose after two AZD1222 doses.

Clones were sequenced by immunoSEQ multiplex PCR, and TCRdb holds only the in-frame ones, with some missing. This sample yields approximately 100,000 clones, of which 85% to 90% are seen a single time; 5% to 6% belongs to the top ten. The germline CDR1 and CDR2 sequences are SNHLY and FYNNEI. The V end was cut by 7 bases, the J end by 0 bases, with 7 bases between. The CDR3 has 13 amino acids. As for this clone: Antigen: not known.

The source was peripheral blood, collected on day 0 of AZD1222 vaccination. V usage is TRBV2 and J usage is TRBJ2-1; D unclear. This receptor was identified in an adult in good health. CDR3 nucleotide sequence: TGTGCCAGCATTATTTACTCCTACAATGAGCAGTTCTTC. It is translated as CASIIYSYNEQFF.